The rows below give T cell receptor beta chains drawn from one sample of a study of T cell clones after liver transplantation. Data came from immunoSEQ multiplex PCR; TCRdb stores just in-frame clones and leaves some out. This sample yields over 50,000 clones, of which 65% to 85% are seen a single time; around 7.8% belongs to the top ten. Here the sequenced sample was CD4+ T cells from blood, taken before liver transplant. Receptors originate from a human donor who received a liver transplant. The CDR3 runs from the conserved cysteine through the conserved F or W. A D gene is named only where the DNA matches it firmly. Where a row states a size, it is once, few, many or the class of an expanded clone; other rows omit it.

D gene,J gene,V gene,clone size,CDR3 DNA,CDR3 protein
-,TRBJ2-7,TRBV27,few,TGTGCCAGCAGGCACGGTACCGAGCAGTACTTC,CASRHGTEQYF
-,TRBJ1-3,TRBV6-5,-,TGTGCCAGCAGTTACGGTGGGGGGAACACCATATATTTT,CASSYGGGNTIYF
-,TRBJ1-6,TRBV5-5,-,TGTGCCAGCAGCTTGGTCAGTAATTCACCCCTCCACTTT,CASSLVSNSPLHF
-,TRBJ2-5,TRBV7-9,-,TGTGCCAGCAGCTTACCCACTTTACAAGAGACCCAGTACTTC,CASSLPTLQETQYF
-,TRBJ1-2,TRBV19,-,TGTGCCAGTAGTATCCCCGAGGGGGGACTCTATGGCTACACCTTC,CASSIPEGGLYGYTF
TRBD1,TRBJ1-4,TRBV6-1,-,TGTGCCAGCAGTGAGGGGACAGGGATCCTAAATGAAAAACTGTTTTTT,CASSEGTGILNEKLFF
-,TRBJ2-5,TRBV6-9,-,TGTGCCAGCAGCCCTGGGGGGACCCAGTACTTC,CASSPGGTQYF
-,TRBJ2-2,TRBV11-3,-,TGTGCCAGCAGCTTATCGGATGGGAACACCGGGGAGCTGTTTTTT,CASSLSDGNTGELFF
-,TRBJ2-7,TRBV28,-,TGTGCCAGCAGTGCCCCTTACGAGCAGTACTTC,CASSAPYEQYF
TRBD2,TRBJ2-1,TRBV2,-,TGTGCCAGCATTCTAAACCCCGGGACTAGCGGGGGTATACTGTTCTTC,CASILNPGTSGGILFF
-,TRBJ1-2,TRBV30,-,TGTGCCTGGAGCAATCTAGGAGTTTTCGAGGGGCTCGCTGGCTACACCTTC,CAWSNLGVFEGLAGYTF
TRBD1,TRBJ2-7,TRBV18,-,TGTGCCAGCTCACCCCGGACAGGGGACGAGCAGTACTTC,CASSPRTGDEQYF
-,TRBJ2-7,TRBV7-2,-,TGTGCCAGCAGCTTACGGGGCTCCTACGAGCAGTACTTC,CASSLRGSYEQYF
TRBD2,TRBJ2-1,TRBV5-4,-,TGTGCCAGCAGCTCGCCGGGACTAGCGTCCAATGAGCAGTTCTTC,CASSSPGLASNEQFF
-,TRBJ2-7,TRBV27,-,TGTGCCAGCAGCCCCCGACTAGGATCCTACGAGCAGTACTTC,CASSPRLGSYEQYF
-,TRBJ2-7,TRBV30,-,TGTGCCTGGAGCCGGGGCGGCGAGCAGTACTTC,CAWSRGGEQYF
TRBD2,TRBJ2-7,TRBV27,-,TGTGCCAGCAGTTCAGAGCGGGGGGCTGGCTACGAGCAGTACTTC,CASSSERGAGYEQYF
-,TRBJ2-2,TRBV10-3,-,TGTGCCATCAGTGAGGGGCAGGGGAAGACCGGGGAGCTGTTTTTT,CAISEGQGKTGELFF
-,TRBJ2-5,TRBV6-5,-,TGTGCCAGCAGCCGGGGGCTCTCGGAGCAGTACTTC,CASSRGLSEQYF
TRBD1,TRBJ1-6,TRBV11-2,-,TGTGCCAGCGGACAAGGGACAGGGGTTACACCCCTCCACTTT,CASGQGTGVTPLHF
-,TRBJ2-7,TRBV7-6,-,TGTGCCAGCAGCTTAGGGGGGGGCAGCACCTACGAGCAGTACTTC,CASSLGGGSTYEQYF
-,TRBJ2-1,TRBV28,-,TGTGCCAGCAGTCCAGGGACCGCGGGCTCCTACAATGAGCAGTTCTTC,CASSPGTAGSYNEQFF
-,TRBJ2-3,TRBV7-2,-,TGTGCCAGCAGCTTAGTGGGCTCCCGCGGCACAGATACGCAGTATTTT,CASSLVGSRGTDTQYF
TRBD2,TRBJ2-5,TRBV28,-,TGTGCCAGCAGTTTCGGAGCGGGAGGCCAAGAGACCCAGTACTTC,CASSFGAGGQETQYF
-,TRBJ1-2,TRBV6-1,-,TGTGCCAGCAGTGAAGGTCTGGGGAACTATGGCTACACCTTC,CASSEGLGNYGYTF
TRBD2,TRBJ2-7,TRBV11-2,-,TGTGCCAGCAGCTTAGTGCGGGGGGACCGCGAGCAGTACTTC,CASSLVRGDREQYF
TRBD1,TRBJ1-1,TRBV29-1,-,TGCAGCGCTGGGACAGGGACGGCCACTGAAGCTTTCTTT,CSAGTGTATEAFF
-,TRBJ1-5,TRBV18,-,TGTGCCAGCTCACCTGATGTGGGAAGCAATCAGCCCCAGCATTTT,CASSPDVGSNQPQHF
-,TRBJ1-5,TRBV7-2,-,TGTGCCAGCAGCTTATCGTGGGCCGGCAATCAGCCCCAGCATTTT,CASSLSWAGNQPQHF
-,TRBJ1-1,TRBV14,-,TGTGCCAGCAGCCCTCAGGGTACCACTGAAGCTTTCTTT,CASSPQGTTEAFF
TRBD2,TRBJ2-5,TRBV5-1,-,TGCGCCAGCAGCTCCGGACTAGTTAGGACCCAGTACTTC,CASSSGLVRTQYF
TRBD1,TRBJ1-1,TRBV5-1,-,TGCGCCAGCAGTAGGTCCGACAGGGGTGGGACTGAAGCTTTCTTT,CASSRSDRGGTEAFF
-,TRBJ2-5,TRBV29-1,-,TGCAGCGTTACAGAGGAGACCCAGTACTTC,CSVTEETQYF